What follows are 18 T cell receptor beta chains derived from one specimen sequenced in a study of cytomegalovirus exposure and HLA in healthy donors. 60 Vbeta and 13 Jbeta primers were used in PCR. TCRdb's copy holds only in-frame clones and misses some; the assay was immunoSEQ multiplex PCR. This sample carries 100,000 to 150,000 clones, 75% to 85% of them seen once, and the ten largest clones take 8.9%. The sequencing input was PBMCs. All receptors come from a man aged 25 to 45 in good health and CMV-seropositive.

This clone turned up a few times. V usage is TRBV7-8 and J usage is TRBJ2-1, with 12 bases fitting TRBD2. V shed 4 bases and J 8 bases; nucleotides not matched to a gene: 9. Germline V CDR1 and CDR2: SGHVS, FQNEAQ. The CDR3 spans 16 residues. CDR3 DNA: TGTGCCAGCAGCTCGACAACTAGCGGGGGGTCGGATGAGCAGTTCTTC. The encoded protein is CASSSTTSGGSDEQFF.

Only a few counts were recorded for this clone. In DNA form, the CDR3 reads TGCAGCGTTGATGTGGACAACTCTGGAAACACCATATATTTT. Its protein is CSVDVDNSGNTIYF. V gene TRBV29-1 combines with J gene TRBJ1-3, with D perhaps matching TRBD1 (5 bases). The germline V and J ends were trimmed by 3 bases and 0 bases, with 9 bases remaining between them. CDR1 and CDR2 (germline): SQVTM, ANQGSEA. The CDR3 consists of 14 residues. Full variable domain (remainder filled in from reference TRBV29-1 and TRBJ1-3): SAVISQKPSRDICQRGTSLTIQCQVDSQVTMMFWYRQQPGQSLTLIATANQGSEATYESGFVIDKFPISRPNLTFSTLTVSNMSPEDSSIYLCSVDVDNSGNTIYFGEGSWLTVV.

This clone appeared a few times. The V call is TRBV4-1, the J call TRBJ2-5, with D tentatively TRBD1 (5 bases). V was clipped by 0 bases and J by 2 bases, with 7 bases between them. The CDR3 is 14 residues long. From germline, CDR1 is MGHRA and CDR2 YSYEKL. This chain's CDR3 is CASSQDRVQETQYF. Here the CDR3 DNA reads TGCGCCAGCAGCCAAGACAGGGTACAAGAGACCCAGTACTTC.

This chain uses TRBV7-9 with TRBJ1-4; 7 nucleotides agree with TRBD1. Germline CDR1 reads SEHNR; CDR2 reads FQNEAQ (reference sequence). The CDR3 has 14 residues. Germline trimming cut 3 bases from V and 6 bases from J; bases unmatched to any gene: 4. CDR3 sequence (DNA): TGTGCCAGCAGCTTCGGGCAGGGGGATGAAAAACTGTTTTTT. Amino acids: CASSFGQGDEKLFF.

To note about this clone: A read error may account for a junction end that differs from germline. J is TRBJ1-1 and V is TRBV7-9, with a weak D call TRBD1 (6 bases). The CDR3 loop spans 16 amino acids. Germline V gives CDR1 SEHNR, CDR2 FQNEAQ (reference sequence). CDR3 protein: CSSSSFTGLRVTEAFF. The CDR3 coding sequence is TGTTCCAGCAGCTCCTTCACAGGGCTTCGGGTCACTGAAGCTTTCTTT.

The rearrangement uses TRBV7-8 and TRBJ1-4; 7 nucleotides align to TRBD1. The CDR3 is 14 amino acids. Germline CDR1 and CDR2: SGHVS and FQNEAQ. With V trimmed by 5 bases and J by 0 bases, 0 bases remained unmatched. The CDR3 bases are TGTGCCAGCAGCCAGGGGGCAACTAATGAAAAACTGTTTTTT. Translation: CASSQGATNEKLFF.

This clone was seen just once. The chain recombines TRBV18 with TRBJ1-4, with a tentative D call TRBD1 (6 bases). This CDR3 region has 15 residues. V lost 3 bases to trimming and J lost 8 bases, with 16 bases between them. The germline V gene encodes CDR1 KGHSH and CDR2 LQKENI. CDR3 nucleotides: TGTGCCAGCTCACCCCCTACAGGGACACGGGAAAAACTGTTTTTT. Protein: CASSPPTGTREKLFF.

This rearrangement joins TRBV5-1 to TRBJ2-5; 9 bases map to TRBD1. The better agreement between TRBJ2-7 and the DNA end casts doubt on the J call. The germline gives CDR1 SGHRS, CDR2 YFSETQ. This CDR3 contains 16 residues. The CDR3 loop is CASSLAGRTGDYEQYF. The CDR3 DNA sequence: TGCGCCAGCAGCTTGGCCGGGCGGACAGGGGACTACGAGCAGTACTTC.

The chain combines TRBV30 with TRBJ1-1, with unresolved D. Germline lookup yields CDR1 GTSNPN and CDR2 SVGIG (reference sequence). The CDR3 consists of 15 residues. Trimming shortened V by 0 bases and J by 1 base, and 12 bases separated the two germline ends. CDR3 bases: TGTGCCTGGAGTGTAGTCGGGGAGCAGAACACTGAAGCTTTCTTT. This codes for CAWSVVGEQNTEAFF.

The chain uses TRBV29-1 and TRBJ2-1; 9 bases are a match to TRBD1. The V segment lost 4 bases and the J segment 0 bases; nucleotides outside the gene matches: 10. Germline V gene data show CDR1 as SQVTM and CDR2 as ANQGSEA. The CDR3 spans 17 residues. DNA of the CDR3: TGCAGCGTTGGACAGGGGGGGGTTTATAGCTCCTACAATGAGCAGTTCTTC. It translates to CSVGQGGVYSSYNEQFF.

The chain employs TRBV5-6 and TRBJ2-2; D possibly corresponds to TRBD1 (5 bases). Trimming stripped 4 bases from V and 7 bases from J, with 14 bases between. The CDR3 is made up of 14 amino acids. Germline-derived CDR1 and CDR2 are SGHDT and YYEEEE. CDR3 region: CASSRTSSSGELFF. CDR3 sequence (DNA): TGTGCCAGCAGCCGGACATCTTCAAGCGGGGAGCTGTTTTTT.

The chain couples TRBV5-1 to TRBJ2-5; 9 positions match TRBD2. The assigned J gene may be wrong: the sequence end matches TRBJ2-7 better. The CDR3 is 17 residues long. The germline V gene has CDR1 SGHRS and CDR2 YFSETQ. DNA for the CDR3: TGCGCCAGCAGCTTGGTTCCTAGCGGGGCCAGCTCCTACGAGCAGTACTTC. Its translation: CASSLVPSGASSYEQYF.

This sequence joins TRBV27 and TRBJ1-2; D is uncertain. Per germline, CDR1 MNHEY and CDR2 SMNVEV (reference sequence). The CDR3 consists of 13 residues. Trimming pared 3 bases from V and 5 bases from J, leaving 10 bases between. The CDR3: CASSFGVRYGYTF. The CDR3 bases are TGTGCCAGCAGTTTCGGAGTCCGTTATGGCTACACCTTC.

The chain links TRBV7-9 to TRBJ1-1; D is undetermined. Germline CDR1 SEHNR, CDR2 FQNEAQ (reference sequence). V was clipped by 2 bases and J by 4 bases, with 11 bases between them. The CDR3 contains 14 residues. CDR3 protein: CASSLQARFTEAFF. CDR3 nucleotide sequence: TGTGCCAGCAGCTTACAGGCCAGGTTCACTGAAGCTTTCTTT.

The V call is TRBV6-1, the J call TRBJ2-3; TRBD2 matches 8 bases. The germline V gene encodes CDR1 MNHNS and CDR2 SASEGT. J lost 2 bases, V lost 6 bases, and 7 bases had no gene match. The CDR3 covers 15 residues. The CDR3 DNA reads as TGTGCCAGCAGCTTTACTAGCGGCCCCACAGATACGCAGTATTTT. Residues: CASSFTSGPTDTQYF.

The chain joins TRBV5-1 to TRBJ2-1, with D possibly matching TRBD2 (5 bases). This CDR3 region has 13 residues. Trimming removed 2 bases from V and 6 bases from J, with 9 bases in between. CDR1 SGHRS and CDR2 YFSETQ come from the germline V gene. CDR3 DNA sequence: TGCGCCAGCAGCTTTCTTAGCGCCAATGAGCAGTTCTTC. This sequence encodes CASSFLSANEQFF.

Note on this clone: This CDR3 fails to terminate in the conserved phenylalanine or tryptophan, so it likely reflects a read error. The chain recombines TRBV2 with TRBJ2-7, with a tentative D call TRBD1 (6 bases). CDR1 is SNHLY and CDR2 is FYNNEI in the germline V gene. The CDR3 is 11 residues long. Trimming took off 6 bases at V and 9 bases at J, with 12 bases between the two ends. The CDR3 DNA reads TGTGCCAGCAGCAAGGGGGAGACGCAGTACCTC. Its translation: CASSKGETQYL.

The CDR3 is CASSLDPGGAYNEQFF. CDR3 in DNA: TGCGCCAGCAGCTTGGATCCGGGGGGTGCCTACAATGAGCAGTTCTTC. V usage is TRBV5-1 and J usage is TRBJ2-1; 7 bases line up with TRBD2. The CDR3 loop spans 16 amino acids. V lost 0 bases, J lost 2 bases, and 5 bases stayed unmatched. Germline V gene lookup returns CDR1 SGHRS and CDR2 YFSETQ.